One T cell receptor (beta chain) is described in this entry. The antigen is not known. This entry is derived from a study of blood T cells in healthy people across ages. The study, taken as a whole, reports: Whereas aged donors had fewer naive CD4+ cells, long-lived donors had more of them and higher diversity. The fall in TCR beta diversity per million T cells was roughly linear with age.

Trimming shortened V by 4 bases and J by 8 bases, and 25 bases separated the two germline ends. Germline V gene lookup returns CDR1 SGHRS and CDR2 YFSETQ. The CDR3 is made up of 17 amino acids. For the second PCR, which ran for 7 to 11 cycles, a sample-barcoded 5' primer and a J-beta primer mix were used. Via MiXCR, TCRdb re-called the 5' RACE reads, giving one row per CDR3 protein. This sample has hundreds of thousands of distinct CDR3 sequences, with approximately 52% found just once. Sequenced material: blood. The TCR sequence derives from an elderly woman in good health. The rearrangement uses TRBV5-1 and TRBJ2-1, with a weak D call TRBD1 (5 bases). CDR3 nucleotide sequence: TGCGCCAGCAGCCCACGAAAGACAACGACAGATAACCATGAGCAGTTCTTC. Translation gives CASSPRKTTTDNHEQFF.